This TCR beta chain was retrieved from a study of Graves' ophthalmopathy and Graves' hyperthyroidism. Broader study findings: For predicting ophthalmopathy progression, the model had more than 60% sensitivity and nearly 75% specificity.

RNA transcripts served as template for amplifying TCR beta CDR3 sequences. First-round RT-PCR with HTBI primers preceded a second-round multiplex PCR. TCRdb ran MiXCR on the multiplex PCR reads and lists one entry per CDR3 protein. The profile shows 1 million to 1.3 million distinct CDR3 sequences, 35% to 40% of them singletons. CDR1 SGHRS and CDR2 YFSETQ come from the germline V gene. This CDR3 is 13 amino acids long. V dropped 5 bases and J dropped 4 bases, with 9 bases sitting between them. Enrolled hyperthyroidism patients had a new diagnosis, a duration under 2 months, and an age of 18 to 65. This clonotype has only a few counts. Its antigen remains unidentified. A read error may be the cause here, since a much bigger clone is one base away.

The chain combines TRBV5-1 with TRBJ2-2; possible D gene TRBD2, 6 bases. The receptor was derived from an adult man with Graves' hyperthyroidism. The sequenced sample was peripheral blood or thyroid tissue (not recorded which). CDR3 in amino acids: CASRGAGTGELFF. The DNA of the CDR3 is TGCGCCAGCAGAGGAGCGGGCACCGGGGAGCTGTTTTTT.